The clone carrying this TCR beta chain was recorded many times. CDR1 is SGHRS and CDR2 is YFSETQ in the germline V gene. Deletions cut 4 bases from V and 1 base from J, with 14 bases between. The CDR3 contains 15 residues. The sample belongs to a study of CD8+CD57+ T cells in acquired aplastic anemia. Patients included in sequencing had previously demonstrated CD8+CD57+ cell expansion by flow cytometry. It was genomic DNA that served as the template for profiling TCR beta VDJ and CDR3. TCRdb processed the reads anew with MiXCR; each CDR3 protein has one entry. The sample has some 200,000 distinct CDR3 sequences; around 50% are singletons.

V is TRBV5-1 and J is TRBJ1-2; no reliable D call. Sample: sorted CD4+, CD8+, or CD8+CD57+ T cells (not recorded which) from PBMCs. The sequence was obtained from a human donor with aplastic anemia. The CDR3 loop reads CASSQSSYDNYGYTF. Written as DNA, the CDR3 is TGCGCCAGCAGCCAGTCCTCATACGATAACTATGGCTACACCTTC. The variable domain in full, completed from reference TRBV5-1 and TRBJ1-2, reads KAGVTQTPRYLIKTRGQQVTLSCSPISGHRSVSWYQQTPGQGLQFLFEYFSETQRNKGNFPGRFSGRQFSNSRSEMNVSTLELGDSALYLCASSQSSYDNYGYTFGSGTRLTVV.